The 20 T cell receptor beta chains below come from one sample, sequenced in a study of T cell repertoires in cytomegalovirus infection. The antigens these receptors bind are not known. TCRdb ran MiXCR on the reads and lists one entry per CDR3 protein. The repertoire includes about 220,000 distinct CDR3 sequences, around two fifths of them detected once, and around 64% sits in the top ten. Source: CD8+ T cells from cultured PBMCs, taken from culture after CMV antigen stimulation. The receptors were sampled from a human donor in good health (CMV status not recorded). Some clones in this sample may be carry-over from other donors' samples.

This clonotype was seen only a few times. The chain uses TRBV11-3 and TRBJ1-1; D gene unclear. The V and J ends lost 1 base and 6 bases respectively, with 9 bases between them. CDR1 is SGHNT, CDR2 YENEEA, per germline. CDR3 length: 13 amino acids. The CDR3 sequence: CASSLGWNSEAFF. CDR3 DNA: TGTGCCAGCAGCTTAGGTTGGAATTCTGAAGCTTTCTTT.

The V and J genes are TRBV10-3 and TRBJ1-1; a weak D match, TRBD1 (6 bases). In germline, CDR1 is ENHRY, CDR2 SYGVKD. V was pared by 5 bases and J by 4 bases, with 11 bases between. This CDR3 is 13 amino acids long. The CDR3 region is CAISIGGGTEAFF. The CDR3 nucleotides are TGTGCCATCAGTATTGGGGGCGGCACTGAAGCTTTCTTT.

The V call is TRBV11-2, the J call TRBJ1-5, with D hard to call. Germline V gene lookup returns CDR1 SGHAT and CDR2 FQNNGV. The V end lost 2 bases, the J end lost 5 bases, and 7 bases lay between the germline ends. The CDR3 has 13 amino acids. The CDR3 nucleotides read TGTGCCAGCAGCTTACGGAGGGATCAGCCCCAGCATTTT. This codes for CASSLRRDQPQHF.

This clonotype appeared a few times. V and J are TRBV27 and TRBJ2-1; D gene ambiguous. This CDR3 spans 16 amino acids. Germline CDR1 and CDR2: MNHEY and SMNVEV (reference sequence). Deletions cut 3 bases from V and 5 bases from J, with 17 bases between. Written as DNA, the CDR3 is TGTGCCAGCAGTTTTGGGCCCCCGCGATCAAACAATGAGCAGTTCTTC. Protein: CASSFGPPRSNNEQFF.

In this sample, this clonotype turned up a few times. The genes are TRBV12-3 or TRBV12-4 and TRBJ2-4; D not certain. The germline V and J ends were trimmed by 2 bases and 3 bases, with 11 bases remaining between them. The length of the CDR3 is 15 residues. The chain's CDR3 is CASSLRPRSKNIQYF. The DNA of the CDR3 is TGTGCCAGCAGTTTACGCCCCAGGAGCAAAAACATTCAGTACTTC.

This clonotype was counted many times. The CDR3 nucleotides are TGTGCCAGCAGTTTTTGGTGGCTTAAGAATACGCAGTATTTT. This translates into CASSFWWLKNTQYF. The rearrangement uses TRBV28 and TRBJ2-3; D uncertain. V was clipped by 3 bases and J by 7 bases, with 14 bases between them. The germline V gene has CDR1 MDHEN and CDR2 SYDVKM. CDR3 size: 14 residues.

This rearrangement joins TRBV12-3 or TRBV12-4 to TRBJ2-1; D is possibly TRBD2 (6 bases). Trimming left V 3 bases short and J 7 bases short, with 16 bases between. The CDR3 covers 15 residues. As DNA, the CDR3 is TGTGCCAGCAGTTTCTCACGGGAGAGGGCGAATGAGCAGTTCTTC. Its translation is CASSFSRERANEQFF.

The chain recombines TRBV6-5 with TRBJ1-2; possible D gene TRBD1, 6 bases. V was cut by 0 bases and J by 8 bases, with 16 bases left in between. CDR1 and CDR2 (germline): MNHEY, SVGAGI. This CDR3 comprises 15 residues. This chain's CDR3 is CASSYSIRGAAGYTF. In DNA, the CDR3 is TGTGCCAGCAGTTACTCGATTAGGGGGGCGGCCGGCTACACCTTC.

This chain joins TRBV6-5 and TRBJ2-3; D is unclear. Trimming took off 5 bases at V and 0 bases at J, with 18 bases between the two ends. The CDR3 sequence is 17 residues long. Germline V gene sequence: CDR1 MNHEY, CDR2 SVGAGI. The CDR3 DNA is TGTGCCAGCAGTGCGGACGGAAGCCCCGGAAGCACAGATACGCAGTATTTT. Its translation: CASSADGSPGSTDTQYF.

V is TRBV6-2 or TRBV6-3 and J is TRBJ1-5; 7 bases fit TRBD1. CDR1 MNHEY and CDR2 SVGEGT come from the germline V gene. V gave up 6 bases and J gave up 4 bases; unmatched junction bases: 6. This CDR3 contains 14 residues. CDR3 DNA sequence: TGTGCCAGCAGCGAAGGGACAGTGAATCAGCCCCAGCATTTT. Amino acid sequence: CASSEGTVNQPQHF.

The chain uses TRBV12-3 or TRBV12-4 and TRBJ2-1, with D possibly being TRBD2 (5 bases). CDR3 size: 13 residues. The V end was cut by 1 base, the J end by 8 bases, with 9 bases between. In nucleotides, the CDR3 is TGTGCCAGCAGTTTAGTCGGGATCGATGAGCAGTTCTTC. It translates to CASSLVGIDEQFF.

The CDR3 bases are TGTGCCAGCAGTGGGTATAGCGGGGGAAACCAAGAGACCCAGTACTTC. This sequence encodes CASSGYSGGNQETQYF. The chain links TRBV27 to TRBJ2-5; TRBD2 aligns across 9 bases. The trim removed 5 bases at V and 0 bases at J, leaving 7 bases unmatched. Germline V gene lookup returns CDR1 MNHEY and CDR2 SMNVEV (reference sequence). This CDR3 is built from 16 residues.

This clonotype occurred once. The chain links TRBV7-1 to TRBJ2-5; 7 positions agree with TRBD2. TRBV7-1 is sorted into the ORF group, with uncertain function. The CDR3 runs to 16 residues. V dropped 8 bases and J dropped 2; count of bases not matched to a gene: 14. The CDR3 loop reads CASRSRLAEGQETQYF. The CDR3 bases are TGTGCCAGCCGGTCACGACTAGCCGAAGGACAAGAGACCCAGTACTTC.

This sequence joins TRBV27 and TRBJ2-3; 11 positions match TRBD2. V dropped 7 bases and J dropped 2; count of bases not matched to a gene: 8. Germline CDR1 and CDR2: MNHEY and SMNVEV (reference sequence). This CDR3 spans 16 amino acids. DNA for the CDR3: TGTGCCAGCACTCTACTAGCGGGGGAGATCACAGATACGCAGTATTTT. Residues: CASTLLAGEITDTQYF.

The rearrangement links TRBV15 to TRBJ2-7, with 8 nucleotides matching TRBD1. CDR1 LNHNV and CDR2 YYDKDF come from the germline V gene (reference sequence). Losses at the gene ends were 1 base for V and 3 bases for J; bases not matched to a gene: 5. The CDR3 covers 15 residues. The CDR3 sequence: CATSRVTGGSYEQYF. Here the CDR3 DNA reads TGTGCCACCAGCAGAGTAACAGGGGGAAGCTACGAGCAGTACTTC.

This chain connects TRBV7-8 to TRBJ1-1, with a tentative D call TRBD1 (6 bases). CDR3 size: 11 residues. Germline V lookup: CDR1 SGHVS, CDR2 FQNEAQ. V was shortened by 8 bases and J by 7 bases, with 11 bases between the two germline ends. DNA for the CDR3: TGTGCCAGCTTGGAGGGGGGTGAAGCTTTCTTT. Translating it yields CASLEGGEAFF.

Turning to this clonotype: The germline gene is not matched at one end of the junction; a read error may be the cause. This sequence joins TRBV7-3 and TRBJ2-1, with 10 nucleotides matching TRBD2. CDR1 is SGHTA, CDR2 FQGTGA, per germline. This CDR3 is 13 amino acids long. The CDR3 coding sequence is TGTGCCAGCAGCTTAACTGCTGGACTAGCGGCTTGTTTC. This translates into CASSLTAGLAACF.

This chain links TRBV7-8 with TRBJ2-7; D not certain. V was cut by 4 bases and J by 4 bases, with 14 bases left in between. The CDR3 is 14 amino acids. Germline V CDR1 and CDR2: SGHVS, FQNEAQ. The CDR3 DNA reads TGTGCCAGCAGCTCGAGGTCCTCAGTATACGAGCAGTACTTC. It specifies CASSSRSSVYEQYF.

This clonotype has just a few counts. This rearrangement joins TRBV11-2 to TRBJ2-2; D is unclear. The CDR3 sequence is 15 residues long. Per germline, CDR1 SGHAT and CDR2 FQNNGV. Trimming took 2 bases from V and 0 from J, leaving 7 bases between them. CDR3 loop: CASSLTTANTGELFF. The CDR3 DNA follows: TGTGCCAGCAGCTTAACAACAGCGAACACCGGGGAGCTGTTTTTT.

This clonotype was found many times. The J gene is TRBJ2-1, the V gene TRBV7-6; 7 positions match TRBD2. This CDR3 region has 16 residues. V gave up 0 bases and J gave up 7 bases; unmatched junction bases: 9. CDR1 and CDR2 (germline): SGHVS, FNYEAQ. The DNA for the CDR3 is TGTGCCAGCAGCTTAGCTTGGTCCTCCGGGGGGAATGAGCAGTTCTTC. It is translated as CASSLAWSSGGNEQFF.